A selection of T cell receptor beta chains follows, all from one sample in a study of CD8 T cells in Susac syndrome. MiXCR was run by TCRdb on the immunoSEQ multiplex PCR reads, yielding one entry per CDR3 protein. Among roughly 200,000 distinct CDR3 sequences listed, 85% to 95% were seen once. The source material was CD4+ T cells from PBMCs. The receptors shown here come from a human donor in good health. Both conserved end residues are part of each CDR3. D genes are given only for firm matches. Size tells how often a clone was seen (once, few, many) or the class of an expanded clone, and some rows leave it out.

d_call	clone_size	v_call	j_call	cdr3_nt	cdr3_aa
TRBD2	NA	TRBV7-2	TRBJ2-3	TGTGCCAGCAGCTTAATAGCGGGCACGCAGTATTTT	CASSLIAGTQYF
NA	NA	TRBV29-1	TRBJ1-4	TGCAGCGTTGAGGGTTTCGGGACAACGACGGGTGAAAAACTGTTTTTT	CSVEGFGTTTGEKLFF
TRBD2	NA	TRBV20-1	TRBJ2-1	TGCAGTGCTCCAAGACTAGCGGGAGGATACAATGAGCAGTTCTTC	CSAPRLAGGYNEQFF
NA	NA	TRBV11-2	TRBJ2-2	TGTGCCAGCAGCCGCGCCCCCGGGGAGCTGTTTTTT	CASSRAPGELFF
TRBD1	NA	TRBV20-1	TRBJ1-2	TGCAGTGCGGAACCACGGGACAGATTGTATGGCTACACCTTC	CSAEPRDRLYGYTF
TRBD1	NA	TRBV14	TRBJ2-3	TGTGCCAGCAGCCGGACAGGGGAGGGCACAGATACGCAGTATTTT	CASSRTGEGTDTQYF
TRBD1	NA	TRBV29-1	TRBJ2-3	TGCAGCGTTGGTAGGACAGGGGGCGCAGATACGCAGTATTTT	CSVGRTGGADTQYF
NA	NA	TRBV11-3	TRBJ2-1	TGTGCCAGCAGCTTAGATATGGGGGTTGAGCAGTTCTTC	CASSLDMGVEQFF
TRBD2	NA	TRBV29-1	TRBJ2-3	TGCAGCGTTGAACTAGCGGGGGTCACAGATACGCAGTATTTT	CSVELAGVTDTQYF
NA	NA	TRBV4-1	TRBJ2-2	TGCGCCAGCAGCCCCAGAGACAGTTTTACCGGGGAGCTGTTTTTT	CASSPRDSFTGELFF
NA	NA	TRBV3-1	TRBJ2-2	TGTGCCAGCAGATGGATGGCAGGGGACACCGGGGAGCTGTTTTTT	CASRWMAGDTGELFF
NA	NA	TRBV6-5	TRBJ2-2	TGTGCCAGCAGTTACATATACACCGGGGAGCTGTTTTTT	CASSYIYTGELFF
NA	NA	TRBV27	TRBJ1-1	TGTGCCAGCAGAAGCAGGAGGAACACTGAAGCTTTCTTT	CASRSRRNTEAFF
NA	NA	TRBV29-1	TRBJ2-5	TGCAGCGTCGAAACCGGGACCGGAGAGACCCAGTACTTC	CSVETGTGETQYF
NA	NA	TRBV24-1	TRBJ1-2	TGTGCCACCAGTGATAGTCATCGGGGAGACTATGGCTACACCTTC	CATSDSHRGDYGYTF
NA	NA	TRBV5-1	TRBJ1-1	TGCGCCAGCAGCCGGGGAGGGGGGAACACTGAAGCTTTCTTT	CASSRGGGNTEAFF
TRBD1	NA	TRBV18	TRBJ2-1	TGTGCCAGCTCACCAACTGGACGAGGGGGCCAAGCCTACAATGAGCAGTTCTTC	CASSPTGRGGQAYNEQFF
NA	NA	TRBV3-1	TRBJ2-2	TGTGCCAGCAGCAGCTATGGCCCGAACACCGGGGAGCTGTTTTTT	CASSSYGPNTGELFF
TRBD1	NA	TRBV12-3/TRBV12-4	TRBJ1-2	TGTGCCAGCAGTTTAGCGGGGACAGGGGAGGAGGGCTACACCTTC	CASSLAGTGEEGYTF
TRBD2	once	TRBV12-3/TRBV12-4	TRBJ2-1	TGTGCCAGCAGTTCCGGCGGGAGGGCCATCACCTACAATGAGCAGTTCTTC	CASSSGGRAITYNEQFF
TRBD1	NA	TRBV20-1	TRBJ1-3	TGCAGTGCTAGTCTTGACAGGGTTGGAAACACCATATATTTT	CSASLDRVGNTIYF
NA	NA	TRBV29-1	TRBJ2-7	TGCAGCGTTGCTTTCAGGGGCACCGAGCAGTACTTC	CSVAFRGTEQYF
NA	NA	TRBV5-4	TRBJ2-5	TGTGCCAGCAGCCCGGACAACAGTCAAGAGACCCAGTACTTC	CASSPDNSQETQYF
TRBD1	NA	TRBV25-1	TRBJ1-2	TGTGCCAGCAGTCTGACAGGGGTCTATGGCTACACCTTC	CASSLTGVYGYTF
TRBD2	NA	TRBV20-1	TRBJ2-3	TGCAGTGCTCCCGGACTAGCGAGATACACAGATACGCAGTATTTT	CSAPGLARYTDTQYF
TRBD2	NA	TRBV20-1	TRBJ2-1	TGCAGTGCTTGGACTAGCGGGAGTCGGAACAATGAGCAGTTCTTC	CSAWTSGSRNNEQFF
TRBD1	NA	TRBV6-6	TRBJ1-2	TGTGCCAGCAGTTACTCGGGGGACAGGGCCTATGGCTACACCTTC	CASSYSGDRAYGYTF
NA	NA	TRBV23-1	TRBJ1-5	TGCGCCAGCAGTCAATCGGTGGGGCAGGGTCCTCAGCCCCAGCATTTT	CASSQSVGQGPQPQHF
NA	NA	TRBV10-3	TRBJ1-1	TGTGCCTCCGTTTGGCAGTTGAACACTGAAGCTTTCTTT	CASVWQLNTEAFF
NA	NA	TRBV19	TRBJ2-1	TGTGCCAGTAGTAGCCGGGCCATCTACAATGAGCAGTTCTTC	CASSSRAIYNEQFF
NA	NA	TRBV6-1	TRBJ1-5	TGTGCCAGCAGTGAACAGGGCTATAGCAATCAGCCCCAGCATTTT	CASSEQGYSNQPQHF